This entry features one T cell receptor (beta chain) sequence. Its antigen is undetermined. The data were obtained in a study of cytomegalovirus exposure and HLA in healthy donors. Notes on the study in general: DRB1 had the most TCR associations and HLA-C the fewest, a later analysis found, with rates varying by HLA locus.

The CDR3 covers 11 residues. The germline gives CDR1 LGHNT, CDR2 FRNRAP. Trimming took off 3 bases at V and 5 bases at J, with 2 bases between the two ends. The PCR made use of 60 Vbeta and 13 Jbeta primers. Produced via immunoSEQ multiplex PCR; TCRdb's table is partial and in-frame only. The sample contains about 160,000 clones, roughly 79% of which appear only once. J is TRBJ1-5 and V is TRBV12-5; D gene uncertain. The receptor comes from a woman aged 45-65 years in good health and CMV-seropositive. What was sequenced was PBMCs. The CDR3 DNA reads TGTGCTAGTGGTTTCGATCAGCCCCAGCATTTT. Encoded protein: CASGFDQPQHF.